A selection of T cell receptor beta chains follows, all from one sample in a study of blood T cell repertoires in COVID-19. TCRdb keeps only in-frame clones here, not all; method: immunoSEQ multiplex PCR. The repertoire holds around 230,000 clones, 70% to 90% seen once, with 2% to 2.5% in the top ten. Sequencing was carried out using peripheral blood. The receptors stem from a man aged 30-40 years who had recovered from COVID-19. The CDR3 runs from the conserved cysteine through the conserved F or W. The size field is filled for only some rows; it gives once, few, many or a size class.

V: TRBV5-1; size: NA; J: TRBJ1-1; CDR3: CASSFKIDRGIGAFF
V: TRBV4-3; size: NA; J: TRBJ2-5; CDR3: CASSQERTGEAQYF
V: TRBV5-4; size: NA; J: TRBJ2-2; CDR3: CASSSGTGSTGELFF
V: TRBV19; size: few; J: TRBJ1-2; CDR3: CASSIYGSDYGYTF
V: TRBV11-2; size: once; J: TRBJ2-7; CDR3: CASSLIGAGGSSYEQYF
V: TRBV18; size: NA; J: TRBJ1-1; CDR3: CASSRQGAAEAFF
V: TRBV3-1/TRBV3-2; size: NA; J: TRBJ1-2; CDR3: CASSQARGQYYGYTF
V: TRBV5-1; size: few; J: TRBJ1-6; CDR3: CASRWGQGQLDSPLHF
V: TRBV10-1; size: NA; J: TRBJ1-1; CDR3: CASSETGSSTEAFF
V: TRBV5-1; size: NA; J: TRBJ2-1; CDR3: CASQGAGTYNEQFF
V: TRBV30; size: once; J: TRBJ1-5; CDR3: CAWSGGLNQPQHF
V: TRBV5-4; size: NA; J: TRBJ1-2; CDR3: CASSISDRGYGYTF
V: TRBV5-4; size: NA; J: TRBJ2-4; CDR3: CASSLDMAVSKNIQYF
V: TRBV2; size: NA; J: TRBJ1-3; CDR3: CASNLRTGGNTIYF
V: TRBV11-1; size: NA; J: TRBJ1-4; CDR3: CASSSMSGYEKLFF
V: TRBV5-8; size: NA; J: TRBJ1-1; CDR3: CASSLQGRGKTEAFF
V: TRBV19; size: NA; J: TRBJ1-1; CDR3: CASREYPGTGTPEAFF
V: TRBV18; size: NA; J: TRBJ1-1; CDR3: CASSPSEQAMNTEAFF
V: TRBV9; size: NA; J: TRBJ2-5; CDR3: CASSRDGVWEGETQYF
V: TRBV30; size: few; J: TRBJ2-2; CDR3: CAWNRQAGGELFF
V: TRBV12-3/TRBV12-4; size: NA; J: TRBJ2-7; CDR3: CASSLYYEQYF
V: TRBV11-2; size: once; J: TRBJ1-2; CDR3: CASSLVQGSYGYTF
V: TRBV7-6; size: NA; J: TRBJ2-1; CDR3: CASSLSRAGTGHPGVYNEQFF
V: TRBV7-8; size: NA; J: TRBJ1-1; CDR3: CASSPARGNTEAFF
V: TRBV5-1; size: NA; J: TRBJ2-1; CDR3: CASSLASFPTGGPYNEQFF
V: TRBV14; size: NA; J: TRBJ1-1; CDR3: CASSQEVPGAEAFF
V: TRBV28; size: NA; J: TRBJ2-7; CDR3: CASISGGSPYEQYF
V: TRBV18; size: NA; J: TRBJ1-5; CDR3: CASSPPNGEGNQPQHF
V: TRBV24-1; size: NA; J: TRBJ2-5; CDR3: CATSDLGRGAETQYF
V: TRBV7-6; size: NA; J: TRBJ2-2; CDR3: CASSLGDGELFF
V: TRBV29-1; size: once; J: TRBJ1-2; CDR3: CSVEDLGWQGNYGYTF
V: TRBV12-3/TRBV12-4; size: NA; J: TRBJ2-7; CDR3: CASSRDRVYEQYF
V: TRBV2; size: NA; J: TRBJ1-2; CDR3: CASSQATIERGYTF
V: TRBV30; size: NA; J: TRBJ1-1; CDR3: CAWRSGPAFF
V: TRBV4-1; size: NA; J: TRBJ1-1; CDR3: CASRRTGGVGNTEAFF
V: TRBV6-5; size: NA; J: TRBJ1-5; CDR3: CASYPPGGEPQHF
V: TRBV5-6; size: NA; J: TRBJ1-5; CDR3: CASSPRGGPQHF
V: TRBV19; size: NA; J: TRBJ1-5; CDR3: CASSMAGGNWAQHF
V: TRBV4-1; size: NA; J: TRBJ1-2; CDR3: CASSGRDRGRNGYTF
V: TRBV5-1; size: NA; J: TRBJ2-3; CDR3: CASSPGGPTDTQYF
V: TRBV23-1; size: NA; J: TRBJ1-1; CDR3: CASRPGQGVYIFMNTEAFF
V: TRBV4-2; size: few; J: TRBJ2-2; CDR3: CASSQAPRRGATGELFF
V: TRBV2; size: NA; J: TRBJ2-3; CDR3: CASSFFAGGQSTDTQYF
V: TRBV12-3/TRBV12-4; size: NA; J: TRBJ2-3; CDR3: CASSVLTDTQYF
V: TRBV7-2; size: NA; J: TRBJ1-3; CDR3: CASSFSGQYSGNTIYF
V: TRBV6-2/TRBV6-3; size: NA; J: TRBJ1-2; CDR3: CASSYSRFLNGYTF
V: TRBV6-2/TRBV6-3; size: once; J: TRBJ2-7; CDR3: CASSPPPSAGVRGYEQYF
V: TRBV9; size: NA; J: TRBJ1-3; CDR3: CASSPTGPRDTIYF